This T cell receptor beta chain stems from a study of T cell responses to AZD1222 COVID-19 vaccine. The study's findings and limits: Recipients of two AZD1222 doses showed rising Spike-specific TCR breadth and depth. Clonal diversity may have been underestimated in mostly white British donors.

The germline gives CDR1 MGHDK, CDR2 SYGVNS. The germline V and J ends were trimmed by 3 bases and 3 bases, with 12 bases remaining between them. CDR3 length equals 15 residues. Produced via immunoSEQ multiplex PCR; TCRdb's table is partial and in-frame only. The table shows about 60,000 clones, with 85% to 90% occurring only once. This clone was counted many times. Its specificity is unknown. The sequence was obtained from an adult in good health. V gene TRBV25-1 combines with J gene TRBJ1-5, with D maybe TRBD1 (6 bases). Material: peripheral blood, obtained on day 0 of AZD1222 vaccination. CDR3 sequence: CASSDPRDINQPQHF. Written as DNA, the CDR3 is TGTGCCAGCAGTGATCCGAGGGACATCAATCAGCCCCAGCATTTT.